This T cell receptor (beta chain) was observed in a study of cytomegalovirus exposure and HLA in healthy donors. Study-wide results and limits: No immune exposure information besides CMV serostatus was available.

On this clone: Its target is unknown.

Whereas donors were nominally healthy upon sampling, unrecorded immune exposures were probable. Primers included in the PCR were 60 Vbeta and 13 Jbeta primers. Produced via immunoSEQ multiplex PCR; TCRdb's table is partial and in-frame only. The sample lists about 120,000 clones, less than 80% occurring once. The sequence derives from a man aged 40-55 years in good health and CMV-seropositive. The specimen sequenced was PBMCs.

The CDR3 loop reads CASSPTSGGLTGELFF. For the CDR3, the DNA is TGTGCCAGCAGCCCGACTAGCGGGGGTCTCACCGGGGAGCTGTTTTTT. This chain uses TRBV5-4 with TRBJ2-2; TRBD2 aligns across 12 bases. This CDR3 comprises 16 residues. V lost 4 bases, J lost 4 bases, and 5 bases stayed unmatched. Germline V gives CDR1 SGHNT, CDR2 YYREEE (reference sequence).